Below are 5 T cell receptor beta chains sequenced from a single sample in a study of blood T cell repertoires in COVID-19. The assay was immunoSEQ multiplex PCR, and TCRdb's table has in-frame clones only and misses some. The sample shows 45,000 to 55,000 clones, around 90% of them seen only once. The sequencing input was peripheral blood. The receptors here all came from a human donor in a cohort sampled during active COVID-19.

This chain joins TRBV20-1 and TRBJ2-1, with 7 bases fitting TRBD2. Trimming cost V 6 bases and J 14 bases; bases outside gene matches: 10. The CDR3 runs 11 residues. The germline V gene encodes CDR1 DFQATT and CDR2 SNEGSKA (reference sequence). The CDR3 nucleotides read TGCAGTGCAAGCGGGGCCACTTTTGAGTTCTTC. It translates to CSASGATFEFF.

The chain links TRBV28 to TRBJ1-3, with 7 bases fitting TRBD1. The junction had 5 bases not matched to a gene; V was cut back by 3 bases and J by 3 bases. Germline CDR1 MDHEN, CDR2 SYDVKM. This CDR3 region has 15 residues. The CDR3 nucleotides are TGTGCCAGCAGTTTGGGACAGTCATATGGAAACACCATATATTTT. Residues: CASSLGQSYGNTIYF.

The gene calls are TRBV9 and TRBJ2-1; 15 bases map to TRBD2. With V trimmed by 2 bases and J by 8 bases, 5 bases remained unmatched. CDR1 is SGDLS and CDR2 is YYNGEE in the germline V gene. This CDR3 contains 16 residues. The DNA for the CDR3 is TGTGCCAGCAGCGTGGGACTAGCGGGAGGTATTCATGAGCAGTTCTTC. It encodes CASSVGLAGGIHEQFF.

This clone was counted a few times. The CDR3 coding sequence is TGCAGTGCTAGTCCGACTAGCGGCGGGAGGACGTTCTTC. Residues: CSASPTSGGRTFF. The rearrangement links TRBV20-1 to TRBJ2-1, with 9 positions matching TRBD2. Germline trimming cut 3 bases from V and 15 bases from J; bases unmatched to any gene: 12. This CDR3 spans 13 amino acids. Germline assignment: CDR1 DFQATT and CDR2 SNEGSKA (reference sequence).

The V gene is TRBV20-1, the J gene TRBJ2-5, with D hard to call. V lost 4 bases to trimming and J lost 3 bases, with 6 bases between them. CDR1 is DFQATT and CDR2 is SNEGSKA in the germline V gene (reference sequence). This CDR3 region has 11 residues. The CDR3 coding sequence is TGCAGTGCTACATCAAAAGAGACCCAGTACTTC. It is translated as CSATSKETQYF.